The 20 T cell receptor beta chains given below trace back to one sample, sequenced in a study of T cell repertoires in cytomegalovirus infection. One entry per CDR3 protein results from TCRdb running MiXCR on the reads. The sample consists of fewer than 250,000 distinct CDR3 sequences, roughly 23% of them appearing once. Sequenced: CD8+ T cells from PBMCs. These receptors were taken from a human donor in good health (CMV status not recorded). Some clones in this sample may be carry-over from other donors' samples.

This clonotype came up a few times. CDR3 sequence reads: CASMPRTGGYEQYF. The CDR3 DNA sequence: TGTGCCAGCATGCCCAGGACAGGGGGCTACGAGCAGTACTTC. This rearrangement joins TRBV6-5 to TRBJ2-7; 10 bases are shared with TRBD1. The CDR3 has 14 residues. In germline, CDR1 is MNHEY, CDR2 SVGAGI. J lost 3 bases, V lost 7 bases, and 6 bases had no gene match.

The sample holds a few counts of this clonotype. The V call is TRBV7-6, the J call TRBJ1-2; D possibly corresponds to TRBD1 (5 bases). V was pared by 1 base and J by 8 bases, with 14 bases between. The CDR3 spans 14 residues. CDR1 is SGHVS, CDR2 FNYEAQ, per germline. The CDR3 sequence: CASSLEVGASGYTF. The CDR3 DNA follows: TGTGCCAGCAGCTTAGAAGTAGGGGCCAGCGGCTACACCTTC.

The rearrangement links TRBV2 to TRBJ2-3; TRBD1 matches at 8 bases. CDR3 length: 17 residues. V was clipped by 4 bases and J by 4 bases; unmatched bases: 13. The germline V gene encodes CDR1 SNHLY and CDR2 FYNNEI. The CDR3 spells CASSVPPRQGPADTQYF. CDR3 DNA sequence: TGTGCCAGCAGTGTACCCCCGAGACAGGGGCCGGCAGATACGCAGTATTTT.

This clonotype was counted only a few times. The CDR3 sequence is CAWSGDTYEQYF. CDR3 nucleotides: TGTGCCTGGAGTGGGGACACCTACGAGCAGTACTTC. This chain uses TRBV30 with TRBJ2-7; D perhaps matches TRBD1 (6 bases). The CDR3 is 12 residues long. CDR1 and CDR2 (germline): GTSNPN, SVGIG (reference sequence). V was cut by 1 base and J by 2 bases, with 6 bases left in between.

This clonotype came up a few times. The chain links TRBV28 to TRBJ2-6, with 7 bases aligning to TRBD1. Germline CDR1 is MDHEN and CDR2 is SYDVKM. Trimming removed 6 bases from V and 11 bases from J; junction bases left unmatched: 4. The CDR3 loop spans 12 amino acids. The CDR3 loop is CASSRGLDVLTF. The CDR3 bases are TGTGCCAGCAGCAGGGGGTTAGACGTCCTGACTTTC.

CDR3 nucleotides: TGTGCCAGCAGTTACCCGGAGAGTTGGGGGATGGGCAATCAGCCCCAGCATTTT. It specifies CASSYPESWGMGNQPQHF. The V call is TRBV6-2 or TRBV6-3, the J call TRBJ1-5, with a weak D call TRBD1 (5 bases). With 2 bases removed from V and 2 bases from J, the gap between germline ends came to 19 bases. This CDR3 is built from 18 residues. The germline CDR1 and CDR2 sequences are MNHEY and SVGEGT.

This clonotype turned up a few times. CDR3 sequence (DNA): TGTGCCGAGCAAGCGGGGATCACAGATACGCAGTATTTT. Protein: CAEQAGITDTQYF. The chain combines TRBV6-6 with TRBJ2-3; 7 bases agree with TRBD2. J gave up 2 bases and V 11 bases, and 7 bases lay outside the gene matches. Per the germline V gene, CDR1 is MNHNY and CDR2 is SVGAGI (reference sequence). The CDR3 consists of 13 residues.

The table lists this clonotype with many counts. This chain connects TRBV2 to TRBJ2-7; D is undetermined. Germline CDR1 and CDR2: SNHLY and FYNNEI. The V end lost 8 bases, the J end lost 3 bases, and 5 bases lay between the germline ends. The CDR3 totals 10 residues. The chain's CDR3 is CASQLYEQYF. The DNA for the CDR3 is TGTGCCAGCCAGCTCTACGAGCAGTACTTC.

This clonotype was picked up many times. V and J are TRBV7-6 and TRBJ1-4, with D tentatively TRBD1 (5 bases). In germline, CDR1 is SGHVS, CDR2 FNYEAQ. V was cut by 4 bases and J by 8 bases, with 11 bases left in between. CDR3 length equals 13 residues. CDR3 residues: CASSSGVDEKLFF. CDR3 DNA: TGTGCCAGCAGCTCGGGGGTCGACGAAAAACTGTTTTTT. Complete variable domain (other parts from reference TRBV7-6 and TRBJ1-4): GAGVSQSPRYKVTKRGQDVALRCDPISGHVSLYWYRQALGQGPEFLTYFNYEAQQDKSGLPNDRFSAERPEGSISTLTIQRTEQRDSAMYRCASSSGVDEKLFFGSGTQLSVL.

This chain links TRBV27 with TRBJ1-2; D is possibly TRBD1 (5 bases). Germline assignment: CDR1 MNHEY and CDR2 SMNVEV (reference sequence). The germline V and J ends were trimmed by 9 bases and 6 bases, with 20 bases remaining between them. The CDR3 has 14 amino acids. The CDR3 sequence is CASMLQGGGDGYTF. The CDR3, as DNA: TGTGCCAGTATGTTGCAAGGCGGAGGGGATGGCTACACCTTC.

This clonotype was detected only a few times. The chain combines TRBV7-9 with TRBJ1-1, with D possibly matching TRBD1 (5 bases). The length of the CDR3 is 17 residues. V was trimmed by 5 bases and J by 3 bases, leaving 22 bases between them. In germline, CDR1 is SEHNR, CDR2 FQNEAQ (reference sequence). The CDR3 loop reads CASSGAGTPIFDTEAFF. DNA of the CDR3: TGTGCCAGCAGCGGAGCCGGGACCCCCATTTTCGACACTGAAGCTTTCTTT.

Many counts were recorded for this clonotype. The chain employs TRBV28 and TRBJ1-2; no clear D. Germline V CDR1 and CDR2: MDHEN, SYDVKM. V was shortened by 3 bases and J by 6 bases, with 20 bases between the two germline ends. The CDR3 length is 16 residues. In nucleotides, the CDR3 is TGTGCCAGCAGTTTCTGGACTCCCAAGGCAGATCATGGCTACACCTTC. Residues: CASSFWTPKADHGYTF.

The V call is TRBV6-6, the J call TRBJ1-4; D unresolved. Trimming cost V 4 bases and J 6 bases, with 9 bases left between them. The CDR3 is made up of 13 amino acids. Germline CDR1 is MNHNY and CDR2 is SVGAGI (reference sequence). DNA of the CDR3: TGTGCCAGCAGTTCGGGGTTCGATGAAAAACTGTTTTTT. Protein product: CASSSGFDEKLFF.

CDR3 sequence: CASRSTGYPYEQYF. CDR3 DNA: TGTGCCAGCAGGTCGACAGGGTATCCCTACGAGCAGTACTTC. J is TRBJ2-7 and V is TRBV7-9, with TRBD1 identical over 7 bases. Per the germline V gene, CDR1 is SEHNR and CDR2 is FQNEAQ (reference sequence). CDR3 size: 14 residues. Unmatched junction bases numbered 7, after V lost 6 bases and J lost 2 bases.

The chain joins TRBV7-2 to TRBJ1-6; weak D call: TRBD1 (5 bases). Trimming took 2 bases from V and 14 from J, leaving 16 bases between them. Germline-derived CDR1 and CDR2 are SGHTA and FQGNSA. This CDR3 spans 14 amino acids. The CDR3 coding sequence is TGTGCCAGCAGCTTACCCTCCTGGACAAAGGCCCTCCACTTT. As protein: CASSLPSWTKALHF.

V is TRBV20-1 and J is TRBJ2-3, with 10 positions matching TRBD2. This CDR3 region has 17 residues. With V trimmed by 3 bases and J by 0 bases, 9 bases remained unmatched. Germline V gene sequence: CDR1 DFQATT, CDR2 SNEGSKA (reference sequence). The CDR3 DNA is TGCAGTGCTAGGGCTAGCGGGGGTACCTCTAGCACAGATACGCAGTATTTT. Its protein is CSARASGGTSSTDTQYF.

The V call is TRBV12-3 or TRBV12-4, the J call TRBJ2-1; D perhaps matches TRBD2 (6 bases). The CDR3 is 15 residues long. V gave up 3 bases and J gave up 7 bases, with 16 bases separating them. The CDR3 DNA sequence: TGTGCCAGCAGTTTCTCTCTAGCGCCGGGGAATGAGCAGTTCTTC. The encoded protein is CASSFSLAPGNEQFF.

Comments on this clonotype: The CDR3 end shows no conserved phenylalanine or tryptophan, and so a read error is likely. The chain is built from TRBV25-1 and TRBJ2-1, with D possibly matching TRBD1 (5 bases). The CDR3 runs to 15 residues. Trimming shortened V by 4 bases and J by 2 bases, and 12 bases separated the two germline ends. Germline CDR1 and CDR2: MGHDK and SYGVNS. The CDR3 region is CASSGQTNTYNEQFS. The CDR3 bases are TGTGCCAGCAGTGGACAGACGAACACCTACAATGAGCAGTTCTCC.

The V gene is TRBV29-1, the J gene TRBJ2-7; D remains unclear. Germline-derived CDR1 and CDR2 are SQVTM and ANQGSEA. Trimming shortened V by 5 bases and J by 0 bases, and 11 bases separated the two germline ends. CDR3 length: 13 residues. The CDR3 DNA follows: TGCAGCGTTTCCCCACCCGGCTCCTACGAGCAGTACTTC. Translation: CSVSPPGSYEQYF.

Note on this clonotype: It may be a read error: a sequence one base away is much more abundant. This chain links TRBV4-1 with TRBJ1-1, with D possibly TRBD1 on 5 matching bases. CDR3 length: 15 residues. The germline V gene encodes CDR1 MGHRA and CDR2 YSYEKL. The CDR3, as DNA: TGCGCCAGCCGCCAAGGCGAGGGGCTGAACACTGAAGCTTTCTTT. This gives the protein CASRQGEGLNTEAFF.